This T cell receptor beta chain derives from a study of regulatory T cells in long-lasting Graves disease. Germline V gene lookup returns CDR1 SGDLS and CDR2 YYNGEE. This CDR3 region has 14 residues. V shed 3 bases and J shed 6 bases, with 13 bases lying between them. Generation of the TCR library employed RNA extracted from PBMCs. TCRdb independently ran MiXCR on the reads; one entry per CDR3 protein. The sample lists roughly 1,600 distinct CDR3 sequences, almost 85% occurring once. This sample comprised peripheral blood mononuclear cells (PBMCs), obtained with antithyroid drug treatment, in newly diagnosed or persistent Graves disease (not recorded which). The TCR was taken from a woman younger than 35 with Graves disease. The chain is built from TRBV9 and TRBJ2-4; weak D call: TRBD1 (5 bases). CDR3 sequence reads: CASSEAYRGNIQYF. The CDR3 coding sequence is TGTGCCAGCAGCGAAGCGTATAGGGGAAACATTCAGTACTTC.